This TCR beta chain derives from a study of cytomegalovirus exposure and HLA in healthy donors. The germline V gene has CDR1 LNHDA and CDR2 SQIVND (reference sequence). With V trimmed by 2 bases and J by 8 bases, 10 bases remained unmatched. The CDR3 is made up of 16 amino acids. Libraries were prepared by immunoSEQ multiplex PCR; TCRdb keeps only in-frame clonotypes and omits some of them. The repertoire includes 130,000 or so clones, about 83% of them detected once, and approximately 2.3% sits in the top ten. Sequenced sample: PBMCs. The gene calls are TRBV19 and TRBJ1-4; 8 bases line up with TRBD1. The TCR sequence derives from a woman aged 25 to 39 in good health and CMV-seronegative. CDR3 DNA sequence: TGTGCCAGTAGTATACGGATAACAGGGGGAAGCGAAAAACTGTTTTTT. This codes for CASSIRITGGSEKLFF. Full variable domain (remainder filled in from reference TRBV19 and TRBJ1-4): DGGITQSPKYLFRKEGQNVTLSCEQNLNHDAMYWYRQDPGQGLRLIYYSQIVNDFQKGDIAEGYSVSREKKESFPLTVTSAQKNPTAFYLCASSIRITGGSEKLFFGSGTQLSVL.